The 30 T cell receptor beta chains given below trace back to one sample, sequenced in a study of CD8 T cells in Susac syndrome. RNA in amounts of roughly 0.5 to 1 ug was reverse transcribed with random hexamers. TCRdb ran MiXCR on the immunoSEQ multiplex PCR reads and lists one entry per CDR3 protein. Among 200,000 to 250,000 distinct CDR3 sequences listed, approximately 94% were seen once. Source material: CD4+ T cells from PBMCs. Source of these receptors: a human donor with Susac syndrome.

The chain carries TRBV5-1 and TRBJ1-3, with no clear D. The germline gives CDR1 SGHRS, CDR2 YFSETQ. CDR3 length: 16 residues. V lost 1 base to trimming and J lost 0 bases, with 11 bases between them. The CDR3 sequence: CASSLRYEGSGNTIYF. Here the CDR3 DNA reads TGCGCCAGCAGCTTGCGGTACGAGGGCTCTGGAAACACCATATATTTT.

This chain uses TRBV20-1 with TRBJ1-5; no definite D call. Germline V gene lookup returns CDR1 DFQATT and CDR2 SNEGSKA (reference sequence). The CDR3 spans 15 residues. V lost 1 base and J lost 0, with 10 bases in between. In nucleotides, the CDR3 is TGCAGTGCTAGAGGGTCAGGATTTAGCAATCAGCCCCAGCATTTT. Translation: CSARGSGFSNQPQHF.

The CDR3 here is CASRDFGGANVLTF. CDR3 nucleotides: TGTGCCAGCAGGGACTTTGGCGGGGCCAACGTCCTGACTTTC. This chain joins TRBV12-3 or TRBV12-4 and TRBJ2-6, with TRBD2 as a possible D gene (5 bases). Trimming took 6 bases from V and 4 from J, leaving 10 bases between them. This CDR3 is 14 amino acids long.

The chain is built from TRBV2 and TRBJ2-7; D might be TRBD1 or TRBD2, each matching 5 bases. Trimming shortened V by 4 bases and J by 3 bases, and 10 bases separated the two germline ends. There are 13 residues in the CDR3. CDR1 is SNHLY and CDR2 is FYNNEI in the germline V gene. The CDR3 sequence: CASSVQGVYEQYF. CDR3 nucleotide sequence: TGTGCCAGCAGTGTCCAGGGAGTCTACGAGCAGTACTTC.

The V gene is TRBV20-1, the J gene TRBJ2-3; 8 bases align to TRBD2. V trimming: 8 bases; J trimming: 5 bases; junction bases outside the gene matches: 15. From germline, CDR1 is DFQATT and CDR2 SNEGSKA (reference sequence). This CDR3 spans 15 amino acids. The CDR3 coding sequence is TGCAGTCTGAGCCCGGGACTAGGAGCGGGAGATACGCAGTATTTT. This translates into CSLSPGLGAGDTQYF.

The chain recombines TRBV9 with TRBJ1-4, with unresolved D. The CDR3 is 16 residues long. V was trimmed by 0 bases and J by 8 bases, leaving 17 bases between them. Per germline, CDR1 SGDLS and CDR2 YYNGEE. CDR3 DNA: TGTGCCAGCAGCGTAGGCCCGACACTGGTTGAGGAAAAACTGTTTTTT. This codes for CASSVGPTLVEEKLFF. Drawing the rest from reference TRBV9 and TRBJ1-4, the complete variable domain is DSGVTQTPKHLITATGQRVTLRCSPRSGDLSVYWYQQSLDQGLQFLIQYYNGEERAKGNILERFSAQQFPDLHSELNLSSLELGDSALYFCASSVGPTLVEEKLFFGSGTQLSVL.

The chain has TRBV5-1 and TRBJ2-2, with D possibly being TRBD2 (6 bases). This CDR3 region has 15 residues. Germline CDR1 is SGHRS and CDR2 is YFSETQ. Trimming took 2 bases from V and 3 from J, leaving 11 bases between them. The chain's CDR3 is CASSLVGGDTGELFF. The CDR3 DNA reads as TGCGCCAGCAGCTTAGTCGGGGGTGACACCGGGGAGCTGTTTTTT.

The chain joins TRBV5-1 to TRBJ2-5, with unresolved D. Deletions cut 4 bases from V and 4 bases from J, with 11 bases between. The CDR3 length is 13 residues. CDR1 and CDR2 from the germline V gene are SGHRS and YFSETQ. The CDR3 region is CASSPEVLETQYF. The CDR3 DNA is TGCGCCAGCAGCCCAGAGGTTTTAGAGACCCAGTACTTC.

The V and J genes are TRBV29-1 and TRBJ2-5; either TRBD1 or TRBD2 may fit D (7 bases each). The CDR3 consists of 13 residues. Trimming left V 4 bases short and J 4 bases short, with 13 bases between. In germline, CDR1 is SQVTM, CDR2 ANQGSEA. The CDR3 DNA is TGCAGCGTTGCGGCAGGGGGGGCAGAGACCCAGTACTTC. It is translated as CSVAAGGAETQYF.

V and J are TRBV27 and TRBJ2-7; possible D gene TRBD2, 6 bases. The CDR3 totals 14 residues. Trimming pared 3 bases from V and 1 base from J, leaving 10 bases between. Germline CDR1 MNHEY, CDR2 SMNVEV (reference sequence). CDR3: CASSLAGLSYEQYF. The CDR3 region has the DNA TGTGCCAGCAGTTTGGCGGGGCTGTCCTACGAGCAGTACTTC.

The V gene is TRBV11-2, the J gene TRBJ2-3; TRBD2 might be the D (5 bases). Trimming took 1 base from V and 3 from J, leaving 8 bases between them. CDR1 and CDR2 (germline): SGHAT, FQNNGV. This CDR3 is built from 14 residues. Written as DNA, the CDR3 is TGTGCCAGCAGCTTAGTTCGGACTACAGATACGCAGTATTTT. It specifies CASSLVRTTDTQYF.

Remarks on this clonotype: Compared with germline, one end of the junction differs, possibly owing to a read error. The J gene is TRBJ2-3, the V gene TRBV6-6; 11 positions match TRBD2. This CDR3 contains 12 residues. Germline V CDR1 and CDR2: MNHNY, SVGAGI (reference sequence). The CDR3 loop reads CASSPTSGGPVF. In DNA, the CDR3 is TGTGCCAGCAGTCCTACTAGCGGGGGCCCAGTTTTT.

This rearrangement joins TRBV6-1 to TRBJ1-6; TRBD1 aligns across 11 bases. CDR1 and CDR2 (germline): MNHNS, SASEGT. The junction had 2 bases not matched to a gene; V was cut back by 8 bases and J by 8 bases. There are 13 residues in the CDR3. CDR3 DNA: TGTGCCAGCGTGGGACAGGGGGATTCACCCCTCCACTTT. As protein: CASVGQGDSPLHF.

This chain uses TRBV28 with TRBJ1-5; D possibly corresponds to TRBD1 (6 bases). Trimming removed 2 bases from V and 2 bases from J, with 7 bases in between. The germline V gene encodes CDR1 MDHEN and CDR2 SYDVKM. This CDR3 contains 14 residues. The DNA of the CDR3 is TGTGCCAGCAGTTTAGGGGGCGGCAATCAGCCCCAGCATTTT. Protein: CASSLGGGNQPQHF.

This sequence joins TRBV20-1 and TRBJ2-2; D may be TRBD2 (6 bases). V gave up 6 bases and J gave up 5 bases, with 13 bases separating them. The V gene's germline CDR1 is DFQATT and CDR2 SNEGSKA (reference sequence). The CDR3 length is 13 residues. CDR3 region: CSAETGGTGELFF. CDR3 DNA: TGCAGTGCGGAGACTGGGGGGACCGGGGAGCTGTTTTTT.

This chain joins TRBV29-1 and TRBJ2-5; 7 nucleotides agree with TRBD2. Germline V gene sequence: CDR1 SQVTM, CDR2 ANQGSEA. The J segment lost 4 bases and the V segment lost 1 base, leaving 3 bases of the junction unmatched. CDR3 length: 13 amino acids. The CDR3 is CSVEGTGGETQYF. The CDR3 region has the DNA TGCAGCGTTGAAGGGACGGGGGGAGAGACCCAGTACTTC. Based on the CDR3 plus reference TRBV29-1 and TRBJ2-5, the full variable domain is SAVISQKPSRDICQRGTSLTIQCQVDSQVTMMFWYRQQPGQSLTLIATANQGSEATYESGFVIDKFPISRPNLTFSTLTVSNMSPEDSSIYLCSVEGTGGETQYFGPGTRLLVL.

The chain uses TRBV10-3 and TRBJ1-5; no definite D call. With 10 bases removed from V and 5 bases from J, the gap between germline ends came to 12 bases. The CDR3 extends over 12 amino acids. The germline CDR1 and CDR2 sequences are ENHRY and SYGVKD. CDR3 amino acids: CATGRGDQPQHF. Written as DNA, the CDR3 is TGTGCCACCGGGCGCGGGGATCAGCCCCAGCATTTT.

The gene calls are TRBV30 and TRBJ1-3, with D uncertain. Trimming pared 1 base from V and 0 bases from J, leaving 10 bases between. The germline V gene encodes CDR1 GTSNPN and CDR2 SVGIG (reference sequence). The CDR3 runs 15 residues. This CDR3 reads CAWSAQAFSGNTIYF. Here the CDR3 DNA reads TGTGCCTGGAGTGCTCAGGCGTTCTCTGGAAACACCATATATTTT.

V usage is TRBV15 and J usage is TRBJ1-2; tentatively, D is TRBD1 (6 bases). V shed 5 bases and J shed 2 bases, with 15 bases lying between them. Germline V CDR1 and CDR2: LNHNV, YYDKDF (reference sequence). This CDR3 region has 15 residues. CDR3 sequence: CATSPTGTPNYGYTF. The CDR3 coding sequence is TGTGCCACCAGCCCTACCGGGACACCGAACTATGGCTACACCTTC.

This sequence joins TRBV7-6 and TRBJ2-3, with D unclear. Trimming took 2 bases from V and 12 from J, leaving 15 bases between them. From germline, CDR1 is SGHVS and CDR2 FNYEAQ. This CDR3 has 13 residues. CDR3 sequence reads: CASSLFSAVGQYF. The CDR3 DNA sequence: TGTGCCAGCAGCTTATTTTCGGCTGTCGGCCAGTATTTT.

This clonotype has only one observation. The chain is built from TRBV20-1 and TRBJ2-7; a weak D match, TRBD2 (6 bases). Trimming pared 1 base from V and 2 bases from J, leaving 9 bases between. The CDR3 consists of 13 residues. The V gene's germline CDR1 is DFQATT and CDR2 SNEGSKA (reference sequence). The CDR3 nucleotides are TGCAGTGCTAGAGGGGCGGGACCCTACGAGCAGTACTTC. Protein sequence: CSARGAGPYEQYF.

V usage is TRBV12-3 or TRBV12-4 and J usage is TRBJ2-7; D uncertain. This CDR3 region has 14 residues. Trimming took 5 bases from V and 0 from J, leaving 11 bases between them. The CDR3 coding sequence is TGTGCCAGCAGTGAAGACGTAAGCTCCTACGAGCAGTACTTC. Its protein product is CASSEDVSSYEQYF.

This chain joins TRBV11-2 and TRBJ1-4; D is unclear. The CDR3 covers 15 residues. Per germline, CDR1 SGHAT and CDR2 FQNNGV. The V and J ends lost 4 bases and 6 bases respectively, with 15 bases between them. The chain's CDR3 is CASSSLRATDEKLFF. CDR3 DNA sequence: TGTGCCAGCAGCTCCCTCCGGGCTACGGATGAAAAACTGTTTTTT.

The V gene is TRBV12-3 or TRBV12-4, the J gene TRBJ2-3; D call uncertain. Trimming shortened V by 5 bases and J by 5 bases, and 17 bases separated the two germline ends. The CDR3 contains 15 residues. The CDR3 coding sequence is TGTGCCAGCAGTCTCTCGGACCCCATGGGAGATACGCAGTATTTT. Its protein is CASSLSDPMGDTQYF.

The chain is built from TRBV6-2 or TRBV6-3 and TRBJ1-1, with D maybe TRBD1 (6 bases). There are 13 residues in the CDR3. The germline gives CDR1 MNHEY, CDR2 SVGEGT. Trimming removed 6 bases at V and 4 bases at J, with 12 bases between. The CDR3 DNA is TGTGCCAGCAGGAAAACAGGGTCCACTGAAGCTTTCTTT. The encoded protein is CASRKTGSTEAFF.

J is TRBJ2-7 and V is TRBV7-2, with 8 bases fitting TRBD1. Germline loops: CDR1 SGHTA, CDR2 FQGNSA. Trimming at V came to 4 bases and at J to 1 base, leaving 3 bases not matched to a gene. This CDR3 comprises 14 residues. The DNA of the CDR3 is TGTGCCAGCAGCTCGGACAGGGTATCCTACGAGCAGTACTTC. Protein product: CASSSDRVSYEQYF.

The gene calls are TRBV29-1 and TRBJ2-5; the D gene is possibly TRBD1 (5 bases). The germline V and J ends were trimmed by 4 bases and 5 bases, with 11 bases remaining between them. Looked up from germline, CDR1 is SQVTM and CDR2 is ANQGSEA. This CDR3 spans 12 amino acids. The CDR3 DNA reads TGCAGCGTTGCTCAGGGATGGGAGACCCAGTACTTC. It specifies CSVAQGWETQYF.

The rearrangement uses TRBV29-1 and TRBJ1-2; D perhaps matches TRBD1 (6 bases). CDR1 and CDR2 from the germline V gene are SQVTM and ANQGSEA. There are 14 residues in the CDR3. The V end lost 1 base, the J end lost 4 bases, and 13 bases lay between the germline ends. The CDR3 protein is CSVEVGGQGYGYTF. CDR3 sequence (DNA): TGCAGCGTTGAAGTGGGGGGGCAGGGCTATGGCTACACCTTC.

The CDR3 DNA follows: TGCGCCAGCAGCTTTACAGGGGCCCGCAATCAGCCCCAGCATTTT. Protein product: CASSFTGARNQPQHF. The V call is TRBV5-1, the J call TRBJ1-5, with TRBD1 matching 7 bases. CDR1 and CDR2 (germline): SGHRS, YFSETQ. The ends lost 2 bases at V and 2 bases at J; junction bases unmatched: 4. The CDR3 length is 15 residues.

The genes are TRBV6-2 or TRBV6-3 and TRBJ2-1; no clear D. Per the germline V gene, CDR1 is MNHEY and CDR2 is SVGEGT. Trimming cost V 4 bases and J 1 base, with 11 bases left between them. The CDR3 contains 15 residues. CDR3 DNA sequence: TGTGCCAGCAGTTCGCAGCTGATGTCCTACAATGAGCAGTTCTTC. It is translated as CASSSQLMSYNEQFF.